The T cell receptor beta chain under discussion was sequenced for a study of T cells after yellow fever vaccination (dated by TCRdb to between 2018 and 2020). Regarding the complete study: Libraries from fractions with low cell numbers were prepared with the SMART-Seq v4 Ultra Low Input RNA kit. To track T-cell clones before and after primary and booster YFV17D yellow fever vaccination, bulk TCR alpha and beta repertoires were sequenced longitudinally. Two healthy male donors made up the cohort, one aged 18 to 29 years and the other aged 30 to 40 years. Bulk PBMC replicates and cell subsets were isolated from blood drawn at multiple timepoints before and after both primary and secondary immunization.

In light of the paper, this sample's treatment or condition label describes: live attenuated yellow fever vaccine strain. PBMCs were isolated from peripheral blood using a standard Ficoll-Paque protocol. CD4 and CD8 T-cell fractions were isolated with Dynabeads CD4 and CD8 positive selection kits. TriZol was used to extract RNA from bulk PBMCs, CD4 and CD8 fractions, and dextramer-positive and dextramer-negative fractions. This clonotype has a handful of counts. Which antigen it targets is not known. No much larger clone is present one base from it, and per-base qualities are unavailable. What the authors observed across the whole study: After the booster, most clones that had expanded after primary vaccination were detected again (around 96% of CD4 and around nine tenths of CD8), suggesting broad maintenance of memory. A small share of clonotypes occurred in both CD4 and CD8 compartments, likely arising from convergent recombination. FACS-sorted repertoires could contain abundant contaminating clonotypes from the bulk population, so computational filtering was required. The secondary T-cell response was found to be weaker but faster than the primary response, with a peak reached on day 5 rather than on day 15. The study included only a couple of donors, which limits how far the findings can be generalized.

Sequenced on an Illumina NovaSeq 6000. Synthesis of TCR cDNA relied on 5'RACE template switching, a step that introduced a universal primer site along with unique molecular identifiers. cDNA synthesis was primed from both the TCR alpha and TCR beta constant segments. Library amplification used two PCR steps, and the second PCR step added sample barcodes and sequencing adapters. Sequencing of the libraries was done on either Illumina HiSeq 2500 (2x100 bp) or NovaSeq (2x150 bp). On the study's bioinformatics: Demultiplexing of reads and collapsing into UMI consensus sequences were performed with MIGEC, and V(D)J alignment was carried out with MiXCR. Using edgeR on replicate PBMC samples, clonotypes were called vaccine-responding if FDR was below 0.01 and the log2 fold change was above 5 up to day 15. Each bulk clonotype received a CD4 or CD8 identity based on whether the sequenced CD4 or CD8 repertoire contained that clonotype at higher abundance. TCRdb cleaned the public reads at Q25 with fastp, built clones with MiXCR and kept in-frame beta chains. Each CDR3 protein appears once, grouped with its most common genes and DNA. The V and J calls and clone size come from TCRdb's table, not from the authors' own analysis. The sample records some 200,000 distinct CDR3 sequences, approximately 10% of which are singletons. About 38% of the sample is taken by the ten largest.

Via the germline V gene, CDR1 is SGHTA and CDR2 FQGNSA. The V and J ends are trimmed by 2 bases and 7 bases, leaving 15 bases between them. The CDR3 spans 15 residues, from the cysteine through the phenylalanine. Here the CDR3 DNA is all that survives: 45 bases in frame from base 1. The chain is assembled from TRBV7-2 and TRBJ2-1; TRBD1 is a weak D gene call, 6 bases matching. Sequencing used CD8+ T cells sorted from PBMCs, obtained 15 days after the yellow fever booster vaccination. The TCR sequence derives from a man between 18 and 29 years old who received the YFV17D yellow fever vaccine. The CDR3 reads CASSLKQGRDNEQFF. At the DNA level, the sequence is TGTGCCAGCAGCTTAAAACAGGGAAGGGATAATGAGCAGTTCTTC.